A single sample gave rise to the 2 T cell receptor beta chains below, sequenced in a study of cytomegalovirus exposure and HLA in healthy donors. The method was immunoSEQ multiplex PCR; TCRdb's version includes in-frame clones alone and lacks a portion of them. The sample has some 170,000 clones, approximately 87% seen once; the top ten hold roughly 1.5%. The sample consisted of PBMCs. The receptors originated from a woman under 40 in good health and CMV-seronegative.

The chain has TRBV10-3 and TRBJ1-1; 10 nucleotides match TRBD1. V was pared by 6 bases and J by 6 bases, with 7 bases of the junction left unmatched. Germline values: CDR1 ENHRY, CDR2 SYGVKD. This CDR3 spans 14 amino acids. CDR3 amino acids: CAIRLGTGDPEAFF. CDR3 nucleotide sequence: TGTGCCATCAGATTGGGGACAGGGGATCCTGAAGCTTTCTTT.

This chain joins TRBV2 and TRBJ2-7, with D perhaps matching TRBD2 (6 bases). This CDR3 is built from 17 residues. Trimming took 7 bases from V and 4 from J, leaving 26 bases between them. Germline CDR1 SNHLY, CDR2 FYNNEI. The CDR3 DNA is TGTGCCAGCACCGGCGCTGGGGGGAGCAGTCCCTATTACGAGCAGTACTTC. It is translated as CASTGAGGSSPYYEQYF.